These 26 T cell receptor beta chains were all obtained from the same sample, sequenced in a study of shared clonotypes between healthy human individuals. Some clones are missing from TCRdb's copy, which holds only in-frame ones; the method was immunoSEQ multiplex PCR. The sample carries under 650,000 clones, 90% to 96% recorded once. Material: naive CD4+ T cells sorted from blood. Subset in this sample: CD45RA+ positively selected. Receptors originate from a woman in her 30s in good health.

As DNA, the CDR3 is TGCAGCGTGGCGATTTTACCGGGAACGAAGGTCCACGAGCAGTACTTC. It translates to CSVAILPGTKVHEQYF. This chain connects TRBV29-1 to TRBJ2-7; D is possibly TRBD2 (5 bases). The V gene lost 6 bases and the J gene lost 5 bases, with 26 bases spanning the gap. The CDR3 totals 16 residues. Per germline, CDR1 SQVTM and CDR2 ANQGSEA.

CDR3 residues: CASRSRDTQYF. In DNA, the CDR3 is TGTGCCAGTAGGTCGAGGGATACGCAGTATTTT. The gene calls are TRBV19 and TRBJ2-3; the D is unclear. The V end lost 6 bases, the J end lost 6 bases, and 7 bases lay between the germline ends. The CDR3 consists of 11 residues. The germline V gene encodes CDR1 LNHDA and CDR2 SQIVND (reference sequence). Complete variable domain (other parts from reference TRBV19 and TRBJ2-3): DGGITQSPKYLFRKEGQNVTLSCEQNLNHDAMYWYRQDPGQGLRLIYYSQIVNDFQKGDIAEGYSVSREKKESFPLTVTSAQKNPTAFYLCASRSRDTQYFGPGTRLTVL.

The chain has TRBV29-1 and TRBJ1-1, with D unclear. Trimming cost V 7 bases and J 3 bases, with 12 bases left between them. From germline, CDR1 is SQVTM and CDR2 ANQGSEA. This CDR3 contains 12 residues. CDR3 residues: CSAARADTEAFF. CDR3 sequence (DNA): TGCAGCGCCGCGCGGGCTGACACTGAAGCTTTCTTT.

The chain employs TRBV19 and TRBJ1-5, with TRBD1 matching 9 bases. V dropped 7 bases and J dropped 7; count of bases not matched to a gene: 14. The CDR3 contains 16 residues. The germline CDR1 and CDR2 sequences are LNHDA and SQIVND (reference sequence). DNA for the CDR3: TGTGCCAGTAATAGTCCCGGGACAGGGAAAGGCCAGCCCCAGCATTTT. Translating gives CASNSPGTGKGQPQHF.

The chain uses TRBV5-1 and TRBJ2-4; 8 nucleotides match TRBD1. The V gene's germline CDR1 is SGHRS and CDR2 YFSETQ. V lost 4 bases to trimming and J lost 0 bases; unmatched junction nucleotides: 6. CDR3 size: 16 residues. CDR3 DNA sequence: TGCGCCAGCAGCGACGGGACAGGACTAGCCAAAAACATTCAGTACTTC. Its translation: CASSDGTGLAKNIQYF.

This clone was seen only once. The sample carries other DNA sequences with the same CDR3. The rearrangement links TRBV25-1 to TRBJ2-2; 11 bases line up with TRBD1. Germline V gene lookup returns CDR1 MGHDK and CDR2 SYGVNS. Unmatched junction bases numbered 5, after V lost 3 bases and J lost 5 bases. This CDR3 spans 16 amino acids. The chain's CDR3 is CASSDPGTGGTGELFF. The CDR3 nucleotides read TGTGCCAGCAGTGATCCCGGGACAGGGGGGACCGGGGAGCTGTTTTTT.

There are a few counts of this clone. This chain connects TRBV2 to TRBJ2-7; D may correspond to TRBD1 or TRBD2 (7 bases each). Germline CDR1 is SNHLY and CDR2 is FYNNEI. CDR3 size: 14 residues. The germline V and J ends were trimmed by 4 bases and 4 bases, with 14 bases remaining between them. The CDR3 bases are TGTGCCAGCAGTGGGGAGGGGGCGCTTTACGAGCAGTACTTC. Protein product: CASSGEGALYEQYF. The complete variable domain, with remaining parts taken from reference TRBV2 and TRBJ2-7, reads EPEVTQTPSHQVTQMGQEVILRCVPISNHLYFYWYRQILGQKVEFLVSFYNNEISEKSEIFDDQFSVERPDGSNFTLKIRSTKLEDSAMYFCASSGEGALYEQYFGPGTRLTVT.

The J gene is TRBJ2-7, the V gene TRBV6-5; TRBD2 matches at 7 bases. V shed 2 bases and J 1 base; nucleotides not matched to a gene: 5. The length of the CDR3 is 15 residues. The germline gives CDR1 MNHEY, CDR2 SVGAGI. CDR3: CASSYGREASYEQYF. The CDR3 region has the DNA TGTGCCAGCAGTTACGGTCGGGAGGCGTCCTACGAGCAGTACTTC.

The chain couples TRBV28 to TRBJ2-1; TRBD2 aligns across 7 bases. The J segment lost 9 bases and the V segment lost 7 bases, leaving 12 bases of the junction unmatched. The V gene's germline CDR1 is MDHEN and CDR2 SYDVKM. The CDR3 extends over 14 amino acids. The CDR3 reads CASTLGLVTREQFF. CDR3 nucleotide sequence: TGTGCCAGCACCCTTGGACTAGTTACGCGTGAGCAGTTCTTC.

This rearrangement joins TRBV19 to TRBJ2-1, with 8 bases aligning to TRBD1. Losses at the gene ends were 7 bases for V and 1 base for J; bases not matched to a gene: 18. This CDR3 comprises 19 residues. CDR1 and CDR2 from the germline V gene are LNHDA and SQIVND (reference sequence). CDR3 DNA: TGTGCCAGTACAAGAGGCCCTCTCGGACAGGGCAAATCCTACAATGAGCAGTTCTTC. Protein: CASTRGPLGQGKSYNEQFF.

The gene calls are TRBV5-4 and TRBJ1-1; D gene unclear. The CDR3 extends over 16 amino acids. Germline V gene data show CDR1 as SGHNT and CDR2 as YYREEE (reference sequence). Trimming left V 4 bases short and J 4 bases short, with 20 bases between. The CDR3 bases are TGTGCCAGCAGCCCACCAGGAGGGAAAACGGGCACTGAAGCTTTCTTT. It encodes CASSPPGGKTGTEAFF.

This clone was picked up one time. V usage is TRBV7-9 and J usage is TRBJ2-7, with 13 bases identical to TRBD2. Trimming took 5 bases from V and 0 from J; bases not matched to a gene: 4. Germline CDR1 SEHNR, CDR2 FQNEAQ (reference sequence). The CDR3 sequence is 16 residues long. CDR3 DNA sequence: TGTGCCAGCAGCACTGGACTAGCGGGAGTCTCCTACGAGCAGTACTTC. This encodes CASSTGLAGVSYEQYF. Full variable domain (missing parts from reference TRBV7-9 and TRBJ2-7): DTGVSQNPRHKITKRGQNVTFRCDPISEHNRLYWYRQTLGQGPEFLTYFQNEAQLEKSRLLSDRFSAERPKGSFSTLEIQRTEQGDSAMYLCASSTGLAGVSYEQYFGPGTRLTVT.

CDR3 DNA sequence: TGTGCCAGCAGTGAAGATGTGGGCTATGGCTACACCTTC. Translating it yields CASSEDVGYGYTF. The V and J genes are TRBV2 and TRBJ1-2; no clear D. Per the germline V gene, CDR1 is SNHLY and CDR2 is FYNNEI. This CDR3 is built from 13 residues. Trimming removed 1 base at V and 4 bases at J, with 7 bases between.

This chain uses TRBV19 with TRBJ2-7; 12 bases map to TRBD2. Germline V gene data show CDR1 as LNHDA and CDR2 as SQIVND (reference sequence). This CDR3 region has 16 residues. The junction had 5 bases not matched to a gene; V was cut back by 5 bases and J by 0 bases. In DNA form, the CDR3 reads TGTGCCAGTAGTTCGGGACTAGCGGGTAACTCCTACGAGCAGTACTTC. This translates into CASSSGLAGNSYEQYF. The full variable domain, its missing parts supplied by reference TRBV19 and TRBJ2-7, is DGGITQSPKYLFRKEGQNVTLSCEQNLNHDAMYWYRQDPGQGLRLIYYSQIVNDFQKGDIAEGYSVSREKKESFPLTVTSAQKNPTAFYLCASSSGLAGNSYEQYFGPGTRLTVT.

CDR3 in DNA: TGTGCCAGCAGCCAAGAGGTCAGCAATTCACCCCTCCACTTT. Translating it yields CASSQEVSNSPLHF. V usage is TRBV14 and J usage is TRBJ1-6; D is undetermined. This CDR3 region has 14 residues. Trimming stripped 0 bases from V and 7 bases from J, with 7 bases between. Germline V CDR1 and CDR2: SGHDN, FVKESK.

This rearrangement joins TRBV9 to TRBJ2-7; 12 bases agree with TRBD2. CDR3 length: 15 residues. Germline values: CDR1 SGDLS, CDR2 YYNGEE. Losses at the gene ends were 3 bases for V and 5 bases for J; bases not matched to a gene: 6. The CDR3 here is CASSASTSGRDEQYF. In DNA form, the CDR3 reads TGTGCCAGCAGCGCCTCGACTAGCGGGAGAGACGAGCAGTACTTC.

This chain uses TRBV5-1 with TRBJ1-2; a possible D gene is TRBD1 (6 bases). Germline-derived CDR1 and CDR2 are SGHRS and YFSETQ. The ends were cut back, 2 bases at V and 7 bases at J, with 12 bases in the middle. This CDR3 comprises 13 residues. As DNA, the CDR3 is TGCGCCAGCAGCTTTGGGGAACAGGGTGGCTACACCTTC. This encodes CASSFGEQGGYTF.

The J gene is TRBJ2-7, the V gene TRBV5-1, with 11 bases aligning to TRBD2. Germline-derived CDR1 and CDR2 are SGHRS and YFSETQ. The CDR3 is made up of 14 amino acids. The trim removed 6 bases at V and 3 bases at J, leaving 5 bases unmatched. The CDR3 loop reads CASTLTSGSYEQYF. CDR3 coding DNA: TGCGCCAGCACCCTAACTAGCGGGAGCTACGAGCAGTACTTC.

This clone was counted a single time. The genes are TRBV5-4 and TRBJ2-1, with unresolved D. Germline CDR1 SGHNT, CDR2 YYREEE (reference sequence). The CDR3 loop spans 13 amino acids. Trimming shortened V by 4 bases and J by 6 bases, and 11 bases separated the two germline ends. CDR3 amino acids: CASSRDWSNEQFF. The DNA of the CDR3 is TGTGCCAGCAGCCGAGACTGGAGCAATGAGCAGTTCTTC.

The gene calls are TRBV6-6 and TRBJ2-2; a weak D match, TRBD2 (6 bases). The V gene lost 8 bases and the J gene lost 1 base, with 11 bases spanning the gap. Germline values: CDR1 MNHNY, CDR2 SVGAGI (reference sequence). This CDR3 is built from 14 residues. CDR3 DNA: TGTGCCAGCCTATGGGGGGAGAACACCGGGGAGCTGTTTTTT. It codes for CASLWGENTGELFF.

A remark on this clone: The sample has other DNA sequences that encode this CDR3 too. DNA for the CDR3: TGCGCCAGCAGCTGGACAGGCAGCTCCTACGAGCAGTACTTC. Its translation is CASSWTGSSYEQYF. The chain uses TRBV5-1 and TRBJ2-7; 7 bases map to TRBD1. J gave up 0 bases and V 3 bases, and 3 bases lay outside the gene matches. CDR1 and CDR2 (germline): SGHRS, YFSETQ. The CDR3 is 14 amino acids.

J is TRBJ2-7 and V is TRBV7-9, with 7 bases fitting TRBD2. This CDR3 contains 17 residues. J was trimmed by 0 bases and V by 3 bases; bases with no gene match: 11. Per the germline V gene, CDR1 is SEHNR and CDR2 is FQNEAQ (reference sequence). CDR3 nucleotides: TGTGCCAGCAGCTTTCAGGGCTGGCGGGAGAGCTCCTACGAGCAGTACTTC. Protein product: CASSFQGWRESSYEQYF.

The chain combines TRBV29-1 with TRBJ2-7; 8 nucleotides agree with TRBD1. The CDR3 has 13 residues. Germline V lookup: CDR1 SQVTM, CDR2 ANQGSEA. The trim removed 5 bases at V and 3 bases at J, leaving 6 bases unmatched. The CDR3 region is CSVSTGEVYEQYF. DNA for the CDR3: TGCAGCGTTTCGACAGGGGAAGTCTACGAGCAGTACTTC.

V gene TRBV4-1 combines with J gene TRBJ2-7, with 7 bases aligning to TRBD1. The CDR3 spans 16 residues. V lost 1 base, J lost 2 bases, and 8 bases stayed unmatched. Per the germline V gene, CDR1 is MGHRA and CDR2 is YSYEKL. The CDR3 region has the DNA TGCGCCAGCAGCCAAGGTCCGGGACAGCTCCCCTACGAGCAGTACTTC. The encoded protein is CASSQGPGQLPYEQYF.

CDR3 loop: CATSRVIRGAYADTQYF. CDR3 nucleotides: TGTGCCACCAGCAGAGTCATAAGGGGGGCGTATGCAGATACGCAGTATTTT. V usage is TRBV15 and J usage is TRBJ2-3; either TRBD1 or TRBD2 may fit D (6 bases each). CDR3 length: 17 amino acids. V shed 1 base and J shed 4 bases, with 18 bases lying between them. CDR1 and CDR2 from the germline V gene are LNHNV and YYDKDF (reference sequence).

The V call is TRBV28, the J call TRBJ1-1; D is unresolved. V dropped 5 bases and J dropped 4 bases, with 14 bases sitting between them. Germline V gene sequence: CDR1 MDHEN, CDR2 SYDVKM. CDR3 length: 14 amino acids. The CDR3 bases are TGTGCCAGCAGTCAACGGTGGGAGGGCACTGAAGCTTTCTTT. It yields the protein CASSQRWEGTEAFF.